The entry below describes one T cell receptor beta chain. What it recognizes is unknown. CD45RO-negative cells were positively selected for CCR7, leaving out terminally differentiated effector memory CD45RA+ cells. Splitting of each subset's genomic DNA was done evenly across several immunoSEQ plates. Some clones are missing from TCRdb's copy, which holds only in-frame ones; the method was immunoSEQ multiplex PCR. The sample consists of millions of clones, about 95% of them appearing once. This entry comes from a study of shared clonotypes between healthy human individuals. Study-level information: There were three CD4 naive, three CD4 memory, two CD8 naive and one CD8 memory plates per donor. General observations from the study: Donor clonotype sharing was expected to depend on sequencing depth. Generally, naive subsets (rather than memory subsets) showed larger estimated richness.

With 0 bases removed from V and 4 bases from J, the gap between germline ends came to 9 bases. CDR3 length equals 14 residues. The germline V gene has CDR1 SGHAT and CDR2 FQNNGV. This TCR was recovered from a young man in good health. The sequencing input was naive CD8+ T cells sorted from blood. The rearrangement uses TRBV11-2 and TRBJ2-5; the D is unclear. CDR3 DNA sequence: TGTGCCAGCAGCTTAGATCGCAGTGCAGAGACCCAGTACTTC. Its translation is CASSLDRSAETQYF.